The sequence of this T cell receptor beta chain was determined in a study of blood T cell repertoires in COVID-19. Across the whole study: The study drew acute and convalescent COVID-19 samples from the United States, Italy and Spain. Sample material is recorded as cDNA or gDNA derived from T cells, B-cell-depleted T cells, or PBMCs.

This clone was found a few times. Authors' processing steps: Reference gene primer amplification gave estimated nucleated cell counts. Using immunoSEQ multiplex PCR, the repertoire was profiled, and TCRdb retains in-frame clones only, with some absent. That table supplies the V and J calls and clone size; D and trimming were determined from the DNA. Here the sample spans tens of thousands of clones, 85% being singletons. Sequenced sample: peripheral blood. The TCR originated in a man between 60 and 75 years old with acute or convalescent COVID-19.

CDR3 sequence: CASSLNPGSGANVLTF. In DNA, the CDR3 is TGCGCCAGCAGCTTGAATCCGGGAAGTGGGGCCAACGTCCTGACTTTC. The chain links TRBV5-1 to TRBJ2-6; D is perhaps TRBD2 (5 bases). Germline V gives CDR1 SGHRS, CDR2 YFSETQ. The CDR3 totals 16 residues. V dropped 1 base and J dropped 3 bases, with 11 bases sitting between them.